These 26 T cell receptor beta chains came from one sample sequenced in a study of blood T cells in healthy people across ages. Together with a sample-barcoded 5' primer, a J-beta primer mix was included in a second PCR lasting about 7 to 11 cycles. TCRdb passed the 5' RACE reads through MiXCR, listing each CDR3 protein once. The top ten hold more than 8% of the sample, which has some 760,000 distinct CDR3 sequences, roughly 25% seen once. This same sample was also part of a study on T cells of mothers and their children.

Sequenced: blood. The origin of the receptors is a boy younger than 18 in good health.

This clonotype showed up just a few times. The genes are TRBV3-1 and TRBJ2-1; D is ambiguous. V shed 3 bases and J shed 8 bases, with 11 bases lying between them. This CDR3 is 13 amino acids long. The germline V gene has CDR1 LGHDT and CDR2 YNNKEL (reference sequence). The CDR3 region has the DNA TGTGCCAGCAGCCAGAACTTCGCGGATGAGCAGTTCTTC. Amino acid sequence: CASSQNFADEQFF.

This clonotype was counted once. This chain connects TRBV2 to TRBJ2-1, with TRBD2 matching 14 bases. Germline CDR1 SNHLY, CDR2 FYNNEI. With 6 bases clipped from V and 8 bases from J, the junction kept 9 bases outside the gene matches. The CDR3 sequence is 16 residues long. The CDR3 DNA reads TGTGCCAGCAGCGAGGGACTAGCGGGAGAGTACTATGAGCAGTTCTTC. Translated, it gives CASSEGLAGEYYEQFF. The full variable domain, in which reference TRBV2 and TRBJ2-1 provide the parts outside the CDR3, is EPEVTQTPSHQVTQMGQEVILRCVPISNHLYFYWYRQILGQKVEFLVSFYNNEISEKSEIFDDQFSVERPDGSNFTLKIRSTKLEDSAMYFCASSEGLAGEYYEQFFGPGTRLTVL.

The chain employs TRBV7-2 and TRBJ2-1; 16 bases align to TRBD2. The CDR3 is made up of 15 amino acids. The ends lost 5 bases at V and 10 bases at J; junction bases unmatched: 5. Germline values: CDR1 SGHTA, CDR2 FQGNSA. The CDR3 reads CASSPGLAGGREQFF. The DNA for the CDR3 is TGTGCCAGCAGCCCGGGACTAGCGGGAGGGAGGGAGCAGTTCTTC.

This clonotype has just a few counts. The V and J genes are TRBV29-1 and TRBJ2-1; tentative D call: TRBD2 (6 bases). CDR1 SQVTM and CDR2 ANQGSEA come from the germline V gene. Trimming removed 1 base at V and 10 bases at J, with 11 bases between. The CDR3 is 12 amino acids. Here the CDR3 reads CSVEARRAEQFF. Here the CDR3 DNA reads TGCAGCGTTGAAGCTAGGAGGGCGGAGCAGTTCTTC.

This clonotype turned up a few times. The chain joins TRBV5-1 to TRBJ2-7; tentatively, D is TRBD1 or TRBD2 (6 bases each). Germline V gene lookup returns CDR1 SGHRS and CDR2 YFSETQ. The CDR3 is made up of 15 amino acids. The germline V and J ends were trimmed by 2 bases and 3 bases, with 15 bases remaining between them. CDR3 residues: CASSFDRGLHYEQYF. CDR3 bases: TGCGCCAGCAGCTTCGACCGGGGGCTCCACTACGAGCAGTACTTC.

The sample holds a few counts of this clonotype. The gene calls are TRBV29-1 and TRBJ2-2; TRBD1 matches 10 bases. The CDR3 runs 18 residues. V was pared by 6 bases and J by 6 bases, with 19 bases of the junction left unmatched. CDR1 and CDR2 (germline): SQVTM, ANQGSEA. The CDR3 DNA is TGCAGCGTCCTTGTAAAGTTTTTTGGGACAGGGGAACCCGGGGAGCTGTTTTTT. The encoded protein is CSVLVKFFGTGEPGELFF.

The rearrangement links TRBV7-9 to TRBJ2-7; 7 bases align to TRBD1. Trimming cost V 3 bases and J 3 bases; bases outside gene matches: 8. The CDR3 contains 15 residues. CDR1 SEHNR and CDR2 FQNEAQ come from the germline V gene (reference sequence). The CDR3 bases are TGTGCCAGCAGCTTCCGGACAGGATCAAACTACGAGCAGTACTTC. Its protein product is CASSFRTGSNYEQYF.

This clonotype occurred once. This CDR3 reads CASSLSGTEKVYGYTF. CDR3 DNA sequence: TGTGCCAGCAGCTTATCGGGGACAGAAAAAGTCTATGGCTACACCTTC. The V call is TRBV7-9, the J call TRBJ1-2; 7 bases map to TRBD1. The CDR3 consists of 16 residues. Unmatched junction bases numbered 10, after V lost 2 bases and J lost 4 bases. CDR1 is SEHNR, CDR2 FQNEAQ, per germline (reference sequence).

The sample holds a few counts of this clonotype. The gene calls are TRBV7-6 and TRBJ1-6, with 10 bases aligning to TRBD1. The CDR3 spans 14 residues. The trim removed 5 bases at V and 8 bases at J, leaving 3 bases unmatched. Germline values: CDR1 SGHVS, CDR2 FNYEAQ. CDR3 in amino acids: CASSAGTGDSPLHF. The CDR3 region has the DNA TGTGCCAGCAGCGCCGGGACAGGGGATTCACCCCTCCACTTT.

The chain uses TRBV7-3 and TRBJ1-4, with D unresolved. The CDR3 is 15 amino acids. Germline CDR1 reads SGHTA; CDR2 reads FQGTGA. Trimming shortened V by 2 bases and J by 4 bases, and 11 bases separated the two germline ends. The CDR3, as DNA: TGTGCCAGCAGCTTAGACCGTGCGTTTAATGAAAAACTGTTTTTT. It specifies CASSLDRAFNEKLFF.

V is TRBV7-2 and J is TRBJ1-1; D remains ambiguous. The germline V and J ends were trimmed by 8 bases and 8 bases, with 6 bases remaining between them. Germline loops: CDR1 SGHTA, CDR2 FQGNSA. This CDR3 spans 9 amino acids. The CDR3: CASGQEAFF. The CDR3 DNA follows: TGTGCCAGCGGCCAAGAAGCTTTCTTT. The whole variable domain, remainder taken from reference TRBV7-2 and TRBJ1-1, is GAGVSQSPSNKVTEKGKDVELRCDPISGHTALYWYRQSLGQGLEFLIYFQGNSAPDKSGLPSDRFSAERTGGSVSTLTIQRTQQEDSAVYLCASGQEAFFGQGTRLTVV.

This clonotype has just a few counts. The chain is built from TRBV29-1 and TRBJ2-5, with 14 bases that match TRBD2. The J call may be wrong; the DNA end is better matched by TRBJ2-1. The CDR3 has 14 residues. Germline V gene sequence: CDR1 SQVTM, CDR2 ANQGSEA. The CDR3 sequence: CSCQTSGRVGEQFF. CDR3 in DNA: TGCAGCTGCCAGACTAGCGGGAGGGTGGGTGAGCAGTTCTTC.

The CDR3 protein is CSATTQGSEQYF. The CDR3 nucleotides are TGCAGTGCTACTACACAGGGTTCCGAGCAGTACTTC. This chain joins TRBV20-1 and TRBJ2-5; tentatively, D is TRBD1 (6 bases). The J call may be wrong; the DNA end is better matched by TRBJ2-7. CDR1 DFQATT and CDR2 SNEGSKA come from the germline V gene (reference sequence). CDR3 length: 12 residues.

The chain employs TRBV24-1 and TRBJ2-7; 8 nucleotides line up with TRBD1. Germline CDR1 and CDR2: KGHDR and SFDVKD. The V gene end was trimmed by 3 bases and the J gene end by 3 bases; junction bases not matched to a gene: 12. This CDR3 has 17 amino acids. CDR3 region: CATSDPGQGLNSYEQYF. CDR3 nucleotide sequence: TGTGCCACCAGTGATCCCGGACAGGGCCTTAACAGCTACGAGCAGTACTTC.

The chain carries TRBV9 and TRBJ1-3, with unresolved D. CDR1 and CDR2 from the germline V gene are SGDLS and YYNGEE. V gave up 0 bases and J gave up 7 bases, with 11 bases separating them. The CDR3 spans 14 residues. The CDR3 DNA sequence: TGTGCCAGCAGCGTAGGAGGGTACGGGAACACCATATATTTT. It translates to CASSVGGYGNTIYF.

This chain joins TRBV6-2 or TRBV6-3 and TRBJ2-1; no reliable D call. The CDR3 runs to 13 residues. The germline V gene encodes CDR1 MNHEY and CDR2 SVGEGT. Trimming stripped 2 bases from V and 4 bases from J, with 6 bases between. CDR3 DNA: TGTGCCAGCAGTTACCCGCGGTACAATGAGCAGTTCTTC. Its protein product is CASSYPRYNEQFF.

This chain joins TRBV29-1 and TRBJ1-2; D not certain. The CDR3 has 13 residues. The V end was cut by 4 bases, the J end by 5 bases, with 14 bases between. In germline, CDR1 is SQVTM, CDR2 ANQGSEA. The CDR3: CSVAWQDHYGYTF. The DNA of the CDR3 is TGCAGCGTTGCTTGGCAGGACCATTATGGCTACACCTTC.

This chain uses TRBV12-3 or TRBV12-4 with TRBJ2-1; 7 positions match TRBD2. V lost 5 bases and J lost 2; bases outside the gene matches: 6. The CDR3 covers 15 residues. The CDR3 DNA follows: TGTGCCAGCAGTCCAGGACTAGTAACCTACAATGAGCAGTTCTTC. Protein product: CASSPGLVTYNEQFF.

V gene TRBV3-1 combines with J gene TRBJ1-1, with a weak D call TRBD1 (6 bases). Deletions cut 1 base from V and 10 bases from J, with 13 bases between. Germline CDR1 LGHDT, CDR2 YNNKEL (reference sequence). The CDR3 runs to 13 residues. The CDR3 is CASSQVGGLGAFF. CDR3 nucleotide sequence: TGTGCCAGCAGCCAAGTGGGGGGGCTGGGAGCTTTCTTT. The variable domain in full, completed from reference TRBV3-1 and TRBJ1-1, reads DTAVSQTPKYLVTQMGNDKSIKCEQNLGHDTMYWYKQDSKKFLKIMFSYNNKELIINETVPNRFSPKSPDKAHLNLHINSLELGDSAVYFCASSQVGGLGAFFGQGTRLTVV.

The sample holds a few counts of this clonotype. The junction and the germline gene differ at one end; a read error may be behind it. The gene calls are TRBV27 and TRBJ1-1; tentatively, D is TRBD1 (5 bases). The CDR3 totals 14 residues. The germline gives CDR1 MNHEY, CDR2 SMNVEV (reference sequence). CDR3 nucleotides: TGTGCCAGCAATTTAGCAGGGTTGAACACTGAAGCTTTCTTT. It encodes CASNLAGLNTEAFF.

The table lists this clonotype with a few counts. CDR3 protein: CASSAEDRGHEETQYF. The DNA of the CDR3 is TGTGCCAGCAGCGCCGAGGACAGGGGGCACGAAGAGACCCAGTACTTC. The chain couples TRBV9 to TRBJ2-5, with 11 nucleotides matching TRBD1. Germline loops: CDR1 SGDLS, CDR2 YYNGEE. The CDR3 is made up of 16 amino acids. V dropped 3 bases and J dropped 3; count of bases not matched to a gene: 7.

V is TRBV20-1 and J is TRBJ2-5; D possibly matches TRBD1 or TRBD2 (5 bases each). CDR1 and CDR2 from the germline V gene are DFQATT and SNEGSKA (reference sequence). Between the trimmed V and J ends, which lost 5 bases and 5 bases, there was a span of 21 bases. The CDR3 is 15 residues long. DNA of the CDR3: TGCAGTGCTGTAATTTCGGGACGGCAAATGGAGACCCAGTACTTC. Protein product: CSAVISGRQMETQYF.

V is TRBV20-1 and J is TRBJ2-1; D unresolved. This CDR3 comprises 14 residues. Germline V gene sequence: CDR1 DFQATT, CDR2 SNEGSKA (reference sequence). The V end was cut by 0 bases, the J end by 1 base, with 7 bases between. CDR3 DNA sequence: TGCAGTGCTAGAGACCGAATTTCCTACAATGAGCAGTTCTTC. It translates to CSARDRISYNEQFF.

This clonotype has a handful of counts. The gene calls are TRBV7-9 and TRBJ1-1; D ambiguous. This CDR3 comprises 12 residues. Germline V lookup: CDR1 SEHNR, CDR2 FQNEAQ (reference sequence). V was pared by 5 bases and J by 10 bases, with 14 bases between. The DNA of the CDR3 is TGTGCCAGCAGCAACTCAGAGAGAGGAGCTTTCTTT. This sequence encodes CASSNSERGAFF.

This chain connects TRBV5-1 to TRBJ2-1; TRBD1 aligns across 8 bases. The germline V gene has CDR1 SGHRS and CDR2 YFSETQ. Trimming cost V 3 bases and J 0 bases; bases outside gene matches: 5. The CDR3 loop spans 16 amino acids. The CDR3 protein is CASSSDREASYNEQFF. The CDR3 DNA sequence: TGCGCCAGCAGCTCGGACAGGGAAGCCTCCTACAATGAGCAGTTCTTC.

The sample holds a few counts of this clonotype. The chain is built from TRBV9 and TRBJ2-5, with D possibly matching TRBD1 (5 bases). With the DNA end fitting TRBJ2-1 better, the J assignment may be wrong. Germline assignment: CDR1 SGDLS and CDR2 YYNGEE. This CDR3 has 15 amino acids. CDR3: CASSYTGRVGDEQFF. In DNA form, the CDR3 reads TGTGCCAGCAGTTACACAGGACGGGTTGGGGATGAGCAGTTCTTC.